This TCR beta chain emerged from a study of shared clonotypes between healthy human individuals. This clone was counted a few times. Deep-level assay runs were performed. As handled by the study authors: Filtering differed since immunoSEQ provided only junctions, with no quality scores. Only in-frame clones appear in the TCRdb table, and some are missing; sequencing was by immunoSEQ multiplex PCR. V and J calls and clone size are as listed in that table; D and trimming were resolved from the DNA. The sample contains approximately 740,000 clones, about 92% of which appear only once. Germline values: CDR1 SEHNR, CDR2 FQNEAQ (reference sequence). The CDR3 consists of 10 residues. It was CD45RO-negative cells, positively selected for CCR7, that made up naive CD8 cells, with terminally differentiated effector memory CD45RA+ cells excluded. Donors, healthy HIV-negative adults, lacked recent acute infections or vaccinations.

This rearrangement joins TRBV7-9 to TRBJ2-2; D is unresolved. This TCR was sampled from a man aged 30 to 39 in good health. Sequencing was performed on naive CD8+ T cells sorted from blood. The CDR3 DNA is TGTGCGACATTCACCGGGGAGCTGTTTTTT. This sequence encodes CATFTGELFF.